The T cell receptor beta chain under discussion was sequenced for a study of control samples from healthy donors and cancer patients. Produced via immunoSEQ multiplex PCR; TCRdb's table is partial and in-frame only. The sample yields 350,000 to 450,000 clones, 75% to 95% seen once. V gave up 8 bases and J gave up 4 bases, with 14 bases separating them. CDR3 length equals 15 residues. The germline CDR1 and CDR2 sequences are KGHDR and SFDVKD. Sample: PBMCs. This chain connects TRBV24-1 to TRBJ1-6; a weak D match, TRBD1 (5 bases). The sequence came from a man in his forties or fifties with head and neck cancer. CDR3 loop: CATTGDGTYNSPLHF. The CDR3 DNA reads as TGTGCCACCACTGGCGACGGGACTTATAATTCACCCCTCCACTTT.